The clone carrying this T cell receptor (beta chain) came up many times. Time point reported: blood at routine non-recurrence follow-up after resection. The data originate from a study of spatial heterogeneity in lung cancer. Study overall: The study sequenced follow-up PBMC samples when they were available, at a median of roughly 24 months after resection.

This CDR3 region has 14 residues. From germline, CDR1 is LGHDT and CDR2 YNNKEL (reference sequence). Trimming took 0 bases from V and 6 from J, leaving 9 bases between them. TCRdb re-called the 5' RACE reads through MiXCR, storing one row per CDR3 protein. The data contain under 75,000 distinct CDR3 sequences, roughly 9% of them singletons. The chain combines TRBV3-1 with TRBJ2-1; D is possibly TRBD2 (6 bases). The clonotype was recovered from a female donor with early-stage non-small cell lung cancer. Specimen: PBMCs, collected at follow-up. CDR3 sequence (DNA): TGTGCCAGCAGCCAAGACCCTAGCGCCAATGAGCAGTTCTTC. Translated: CASSQDPSANEQFF.